Each of the 31 T cell receptor beta chains below was sequenced from the same sample in a study of T cells in Graves' hyperthyroidism and ophthalmopathy. Researchers amplified the TCR beta CDR3 regions from RNA transcripts. When the TCR CDR3 underwent first-round RT-PCR, the HTBI primer set was used. One entry per CDR3 protein results from TCRdb running MiXCR on the multiplex PCR reads. The sample lists roughly 350,000 distinct CDR3 sequences; 14% were seen once. The sample was blood. The receptors stem from a woman aged 25 to 39 with Graves' ophthalmopathy.

This clonotype was seen at least ten times. The rearrangement joins TRBV30 to TRBJ2-2; 7 positions match TRBD1. Germline CDR1 reads GTSNPN; CDR2 reads SVGIG (reference sequence). V trimming: 3 bases; J trimming: 1 base; junction bases outside the gene matches: 2. The CDR3 contains 14 residues. The CDR3 bases are TGTGCCTGGAGAAGACAGGGGAACACCGGGGAGCTGTTTTTT. Its protein product is CAWRRQGNTGELFF.

This clonotype was found many times. This chain links TRBV12-3 or TRBV12-4 with TRBJ1-1; D remains unclear. Trimming took 7 bases from V and 3 from J, leaving 15 bases between them. The length of the CDR3 is 14 residues. The CDR3 spells CASTPPPGHTEAFF. CDR3 bases: TGTGCCAGCACCCCTCCCCCGGGTCACACTGAAGCTTTCTTT.

The sample holds a few counts of this clonotype. The chain is built from TRBV29-1 and TRBJ2-1; perhaps TRBD1 as D (6 bases). The CDR3 has 13 amino acids. CDR1 and CDR2 (germline): SQVTM, ANQGSEA. V lost 1 base and J lost 3, with 7 bases in between. The CDR3 DNA reads as TGCAGCGTTGAAGGGACAGACTACAATGAGCAGTTCTTC. Protein: CSVEGTDYNEQFF.

This clonotype was recorded at least ten times. The chain is built from TRBV28 and TRBJ2-7, with D perhaps assigned TRBD1 or TRBD2 (6 bases each). Per the germline V gene, CDR1 is MDHEN and CDR2 is SYDVKM. CDR3 length: 15 residues. V dropped 5 bases and J dropped 1 base, with 15 bases sitting between them. CDR3 loop: CASSPNRGPSYEQYF. The CDR3 DNA sequence: TGTGCCAGCAGTCCAAACCGGGGGCCGTCCTACGAGCAGTACTTC.

In this sample, this clonotype turned up many times. V gene TRBV18 combines with J gene TRBJ2-1; D remains unclear. V gave up 3 bases and J gave up 8 bases, with 20 bases separating them. Germline V CDR1 and CDR2: KGHSH, LQKENI. The CDR3 extends over 16 amino acids. In DNA form, the CDR3 reads TGTGCCAGCTCACCCCTGACGGCGTCCAGGAGTGATGAGCAGTTCTTC. Translation: CASSPLTASRSDEQFF.

This clonotype was counted only a few times. The V and J genes are TRBV5-1 and TRBJ2-7, with 11 bases lining up with TRBD1. This CDR3 comprises 16 residues. V was pared by 0 bases and J by 4 bases, with 6 bases of the junction left unmatched. CDR1 is SGHRS and CDR2 is YFSETQ in the germline V gene. The chain's CDR3 is CASSLVGQGVGYEQYF. In DNA form, the CDR3 reads TGCGCCAGCAGCTTGGTGGGACAGGGGGTAGGGTACGAGCAGTACTTC.

There are many counts of this clonotype. This rearrangement joins TRBV18 to TRBJ1-2; 7 positions match TRBD1. The length of the CDR3 is 15 residues. From germline, CDR1 is KGHSH and CDR2 LQKENI. Germline trimming cut 3 bases from V and 6 bases from J; bases unmatched to any gene: 10. DNA of the CDR3: TGTGCCAGCTCACCGATCCAGGAGGGGGCGGATGGCTACACCTTC. Amino acid sequence: CASSPIQEGADGYTF.

The chain combines TRBV5-1 with TRBJ1-4; D gene unclear. V lost 2 bases and J 0 bases, leaving 20 bases between the germline ends. CDR3 length equals 19 residues. CDR1 SGHRS and CDR2 YFSETQ come from the germline V gene. Here the CDR3 DNA reads TGCGCCAGCAGCTTACCACAGAGCCTTACCCCTACAACTAATGAAAAACTGTTTTTT. This codes for CASSLPQSLTPTTNEKLFF. Filled out from reference TRBV5-1 and TRBJ1-4, the complete variable domain reads KAGVTQTPRYLIKTRGQQVTLSCSPISGHRSVSWYQQTPGQGLQFLFEYFSETQRNKGNFPGRFSGRQFSNSRSEMNVSTLELGDSALYLCASSLPQSLTPTTNEKLFFGSGTQLSVL.

At least ten counts were recorded for this clonotype. The rearrangement uses TRBV9 and TRBJ1-5; D ambiguous. Germline-derived CDR1 and CDR2 are SGDLS and YYNGEE. V lost 0 bases to trimming and J lost 6 bases, with 13 bases between them. The CDR3 contains 15 residues. The CDR3 region has the DNA TGTGCCAGCAGCGTAGGAACTGGGTCTCGTCAGCCCCAGCATTTT. It translates to CASSVGTGSRQPQHF.

The rearrangement joins TRBV19 to TRBJ1-2, with 8 positions matching TRBD1. Unmatched junction bases numbered 9, after V lost 7 bases and J lost 5 bases. The CDR3 spans 14 residues. Germline CDR1 reads LNHDA; CDR2 reads SQIVND (reference sequence). The CDR3 loop is CASTDGQGVYGYTF. Here the CDR3 DNA reads TGTGCCAGTACCGACGGACAGGGAGTGTATGGCTACACCTTC.

In its sample, this clonotype was seen a few times. This chain links TRBV20-1 with TRBJ2-1, with 10 bases that match TRBD2. Losses at the gene ends were 2 bases for V and 7 bases for J; bases not matched to a gene: 2. Looked up from germline, CDR1 is DFQATT and CDR2 is SNEGSKA (reference sequence). The CDR3 sequence is 13 residues long. CDR3 amino acids: CSARSGGANEQFF. The CDR3 DNA reads as TGCAGTGCTAGAAGCGGGGGGGCAAATGAGCAGTTCTTC.

This clonotype has at least ten counts. V gene TRBV4-1 combines with J gene TRBJ1-1; the D gene is possibly TRBD1 (6 bases). The CDR3 sequence is 15 residues long. Trimming stripped 0 bases from V and 4 bases from J, with 12 bases between. The germline V gene has CDR1 MGHRA and CDR2 YSYEKL. The CDR3 DNA reads TGCGCCAGCAGCCAAGAAGGCAGGGGACTCACTGAAGCTTTCTTT. Translation gives CASSQEGRGLTEAFF.

Many counts were recorded for this clonotype. In nucleotides, the CDR3 is TGTGCCAGTAGTAGGGCACCGAACATTCAGTACTTC. This encodes CASSRAPNIQYF. The chain uses TRBV19 and TRBJ2-4; D is uncertain. There are 12 residues in the CDR3. CDR1 and CDR2 from the germline V gene are LNHDA and SQIVND (reference sequence). The V and J ends lost 4 bases and 7 bases respectively, with 8 bases between them.

This clonotype showed up many times. The V call is TRBV12-3 or TRBV12-4, the J call TRBJ2-7, with D unclear. Between the trimmed V and J ends, which lost 2 bases and 0 bases, there was a span of 8 bases. This CDR3 has 14 residues. DNA for the CDR3: TGTGCCAGCAGTTTATCGTCGACCTCCTACGAGCAGTACTTC. Its translation is CASSLSSTSYEQYF.

This clonotype appeared many times. The V call is TRBV20-1, the J call TRBJ1-5; 9 nucleotides match TRBD1. The CDR3 sequence is 13 residues long. The V gene's germline CDR1 is DFQATT and CDR2 SNEGSKA (reference sequence). V gave up 7 bases and J gave up 7 bases; unmatched junction bases: 8. The CDR3 is CSVRQGEWQPQHF. The CDR3 coding sequence is TGCAGTGTCCGACAGGGGGAATGGCAGCCCCAGCATTTT.

V usage is TRBV11-3 and J usage is TRBJ2-1, with 15 bases lining up with TRBD2. Germline CDR1 and CDR2: SGHNT and YENEEA. Trimming removed 1 base from V and 8 bases from J; junction bases left unmatched: 6. The CDR3 is 17 residues long. As DNA, the CDR3 is TGTGCCAGCAGCTTAGGTGGACTAGCGGGGGGGATCGATGAGCAGTTCTTC. Its translation: CASSLGGLAGGIDEQFF.

Regarding this clonotype: Being one base from a much bigger clone, this may be a read error. The chain recombines TRBV18 with TRBJ2-1; D is unclear. CDR3 size: 15 residues. Germline CDR1 is KGHSH and CDR2 is LQKENI. The CDR3 DNA reads TGTACCAGCTCACCCCCGTACACCCTCTCCAATGAGCAGTTCTTC. It codes for CTSSPPYTLSNEQFF.

This clonotype was found many times. The chain is built from TRBV2 and TRBJ2-2; D is unresolved. CDR3 length: 13 amino acids. The V end was cut by 4 bases, the J end by 1 base, with 4 bases between. Germline V gene data show CDR1 as SNHLY and CDR2 as FYNNEI. CDR3 region: CASSVGNTGELFF. CDR3 nucleotide sequence: TGTGCCAGCAGTGTAGGGAACACCGGGGAGCTGTTTTTT.

Many counts were recorded for this clonotype. The gene calls are TRBV7-8 and TRBJ1-1; D is unresolved. V shed 5 bases and J shed 1 base, with 17 bases lying between them. CDR3 length equals 16 residues. CDR1 SGHVS and CDR2 FQNEAQ come from the germline V gene. The CDR3 DNA reads as TGTGCCAGCAGCCCTAACCGACTAGGGAAGAACACTGAAGCTTTCTTT. Protein: CASSPNRLGKNTEAFF.

This clonotype has a count of ten or more. This rearrangement joins TRBV11-2 to TRBJ2-2; the D is unclear. The ends were cut back, 1 base at V and 3 bases at J, with 9 bases in the middle. Germline CDR1 reads SGHAT; CDR2 reads FQNNGV. CDR3 length equals 15 residues. CDR3 nucleotides: TGTGCCAGCAGCTTAGTCGGCGGATACACCGGGGAGCTGTTTTTT. Translating gives CASSLVGGYTGELFF.

There are a few counts of this clonotype. This may be a read error, as it is one base from a much larger clone. The chain combines TRBV7-3 with TRBJ2-1; D remains unclear. Germline CDR1 SGHTA, CDR2 FQGTGA. The CDR3 extends over 16 amino acids. V was clipped by 5 bases and J by 1 base, with 15 bases between them. The CDR3 region has the DNA TGTGCCAGCAGCCCGCTTTTGATTCGGTCCTACAATGAGCAGTTCTTC. This sequence encodes CASSPLLIRSYNEQFF.

Many counts were recorded for this clonotype. The chain carries TRBV27 and TRBJ1-1; D gene ambiguous. The CDR3 covers 17 residues. Germline-derived CDR1 and CDR2 are MNHEY and SMNVEV (reference sequence). Trimming took 3 bases from V and 3 from J, leaving 20 bases between them. CDR3 loop: CASSFMAGGPGDTEAFF. CDR3 bases: TGTGCCAGCAGTTTTATGGCGGGAGGCCCCGGGGACACTGAAGCTTTCTTT.

This clonotype was seen many times. J is TRBJ2-3 and V is TRBV12-3 or TRBV12-4; 10 bases fit TRBD2. CDR3 length equals 14 residues. Unmatched junction bases numbered 6, after V lost 5 bases and J lost 7 bases. CDR3 sequence: CASSSGGAWNTQYF. The DNA of the CDR3 is TGTGCCAGCAGTAGCGGGGGGGCCTGGAATACGCAGTATTTT.

In its sample, this clonotype was seen many times. The CDR3, as DNA: TGTGCCACGACCTTCGGCGGATTGGGGGATGCTTTCTTT. This translates into CATTFGGLGDAFF. The chain is built from TRBV6-1 and TRBJ1-1; TRBD1 is a possible D gene (5 bases). The CDR3 contains 13 residues. V was trimmed by 10 bases and J by 11 bases, leaving 23 bases between them. Germline assignment: CDR1 MNHNS and CDR2 SASEGT.

The chain employs TRBV15 and TRBJ1-2, with TRBD1 identical over 7 bases. CDR3 length equals 16 residues. The V gene's germline CDR1 is LNHNV and CDR2 YYDKDF (reference sequence). The ends lost 0 bases at V and 7 bases at J; junction bases unmatched: 11. CDR3 amino acids: CATSRDGSGGWFGYTF. In DNA, the CDR3 is TGTGCCACCAGCAGAGACGGCTCAGGGGGGTGGTTTGGCTACACCTTC.

This clonotype was seen at least ten times. J is TRBJ1-5 and V is TRBV4-1; perhaps TRBD1 as D (6 bases). This CDR3 is 16 amino acids long. The germline CDR1 and CDR2 sequences are MGHRA and YSYEKL. Trimming removed 1 base from V and 2 bases from J, with 12 bases in between. DNA for the CDR3: TGCGCCAGCAGCCAAGTCCTCTCAGGGGGCAATCAGCCCCAGCATTTT. Encoded protein: CASSQVLSGGNQPQHF.

The V and J genes are TRBV12-3 or TRBV12-4 and TRBJ2-2; no clear D gene. CDR3 length: 14 amino acids. V was shortened by 5 bases and J by 2 bases, with 9 bases between the two germline ends. The CDR3 coding sequence is TGTGCCAGCAGTCCGCAAACAAACACCGGGGAGCTGTTTTTT. Translation: CASSPQTNTGELFF.

The CDR3 sequence is CASSTNRGQQYF. CDR3 nucleotide sequence: TGTGCCAGCAGTACAAACAGGGGGCAGCAGTATTTT. The rearrangement links TRBV2 to TRBJ2-3, with 9 positions matching TRBD1. The length of the CDR3 is 12 residues. Germline V gene data show CDR1 as SNHLY and CDR2 as FYNNEI. After removal of 5 bases from V and 11 bases from J, the junction contained 5 bases not matched to a gene.

This clonotype was counted at least ten times. This rearrangement joins TRBV30 to TRBJ2-7, with 7 bases matching TRBD2. This CDR3 is 15 amino acids long. In germline, CDR1 is GTSNPN, CDR2 SVGIG (reference sequence). J was trimmed by 0 bases and V by 2 bases; bases with no gene match: 7. The CDR3 spells CAWSSGLAASYEQYF. In DNA, the CDR3 is TGTGCCTGGAGTTCCGGGCTAGCGGCCTCCTACGAGCAGTACTTC. Looking up the rest from reference TRBV30 and TRBJ2-7 gives the full variable domain: SQTIHQWPATLVQPVGSPLSLECTVEGTSNPNLYWYRQAAGRGLQLLFYSVGIGQISSEVPQNLSASRPQDRQFILSSKKLLLSDSGFYLCAWSSGLAASYEQYFGPGTRLTVT.

V is TRBV28 and J is TRBJ1-5, with 7 nucleotides matching TRBD1. Germline loops: CDR1 MDHEN, CDR2 SYDVKM. Losses at the gene ends were 5 bases for V and 6 bases for J; bases not matched to a gene: 10. The CDR3 sequence is 15 residues long. The CDR3 sequence: CASSPHVGGVQPQHF. In DNA, the CDR3 is TGTGCCAGCAGTCCTCACGTAGGGGGCGTTCAGCCCCAGCATTTT.

This clonotype was found many times. This sequence joins TRBV7-8 and TRBJ2-1; 8 nucleotides match TRBD2. The germline V gene has CDR1 SGHVS and CDR2 FQNEAQ. The V and J ends lost 2 bases and 10 bases, in that order; junction bases with no gene match: 7. The length of the CDR3 is 14 residues. CDR3 sequence reads: CASSLSSVAGEQFF. The CDR3 DNA sequence: TGTGCCAGCAGCTTAAGTAGCGTAGCGGGGGAGCAGTTCTTC. The full variable domain, with the rest looked up from reference TRBV7-8 and TRBJ2-1, is GAGVSQSPRYKVAKRGQDVALRCDPISGHVSLFWYQQALGQGPEFLTYFQNEAQLDKSGLPSDRFFAERPEGSVSTLKIQRTQQEDSAVYLCASSLSSVAGEQFFGPGTRLTVL.